Listed below are T cell receptor beta chains from one sample, sequenced in a study of cytomegalovirus exposure and HLA in healthy donors. Sequencing used immunoSEQ multiplex PCR; TCRdb keeps in-frame clones, though not all of them. Recorded here are some 96,000 clones; the top ten clones represent around 3.4%. The sample comprised PBMCs. These receptors were taken from a woman aged 25 to 39 in good health and CMV-seronegative. Both conserved end residues are part of each CDR3. Each record gives: D gene, J gene, V gene, CDR3 protein, CDR3 DNA. D genes are given only for firm matches.

>.|TRBJ2-5|TRBV6-5
CASSFRGGGETQYF
TGTGCCAGCAGTTTCCGAGGGGGAGGGGAGACCCAGTACTTC
>.|TRBJ2-7|TRBV5-4
CASSLWGPYEQYF
TGTGCCAGCAGCTTGTGGGGGCCTTACGAGCAGTACTTC
>TRBD1|TRBJ2-7|TRBV29-1
CSAARGQGHLESRYF
TGCAGCGCCGCCCGGGGACAGGGACATCTCGAGAGTCGGTACTTC
>TRBD2|TRBJ2-7|TRBV9
CASSVGDAASGAPYEQYF
TGTGCCAGCAGCGTAGGAGATGCGGCTAGCGGGGCCCCCTACGAGCAGTACTTC
>TRBD1|TRBJ2-7|TRBV6-1
CASMGQGAYEQYF
TGTGCCAGCATGGGACAGGGTGCCTACGAGCAGTACTTC
>TRBD1|TRBJ1-4|TRBV6-1
CASSEGGTGVEKLFF
TGTGCCAGCAGTGAAGGGGGGACAGGGGTTGAAAAACTGTTTTTT
>TRBD1|TRBJ1-2|TRBV5-4
CASSVQGAHYGYTF
TGTGCCAGCAGCGTACAGGGGGCCCACTATGGCTACACCTTC
>TRBD1|TRBJ2-1|TRBV9
CASSPGQGVNEQFF
TGTGCCAGCAGCCCGGGACAGGGGGTGAATGAGCAGTTCTTC
>.|TRBJ2-7|TRBV20-1
CSAQRYEQYF
TGCAGTGCGCAGCGGTACGAGCAGTACTTC
>.|TRBJ2-1|TRBV5-1
CASSRREPGNEQFF
TGCGCCAGCAGTCGGAGGGAGCCTGGGAATGAGCAGTTCTTC
>.|TRBJ1-2|TRBV4-1
CASSQILGPGPYGYTF
TGCGCCAGCAGCCAAATCCTAGGGCCAGGGCCCTATGGCTACACCTTC
>.|TRBJ1-1|TRBV5-1
CASTRTASGEAFF
TGCGCCAGCACCCGGACAGCCTCTGGAGAAGCTTTCTTT
>TRBD1|TRBJ1-2|TRBV6-5
CASSRGQGNYGYTF
TGTGCCAGCAGCCGTGGACAGGGGAATTATGGCTACACCTTC
>TRBD2|TRBJ2-2|TRBV12-5
CASGPKNLTSGREGTGELFF
TGTGCTAGTGGTCCGAAAAACCTAACCTCTGGGCGGGAGGGCACCGGGGAGCTGTTTTTT
>TRBD1|TRBJ2-7|TRBV28
CASSPYSGDRGYEQYF
TGTGCCAGCAGCCCTTATTCCGGGGACAGGGGCTACGAGCAGTACTTC
>TRBD1|TRBJ1-2|TRBV6-5
CASRTGERSGYTF
TGTGCCAGCAGGACAGGGGAGCGAAGTGGCTACACCTTC
>TRBD1|TRBJ1-1|TRBV2
CASSERQGYTEAFF
TGTGCCAGCAGTGAACGACAGGGGTACACTGAAGCTTTCTTT
>.|TRBJ2-7|TRBV11-2
CASSAAEGYEQYF
TGTGCCAGCAGCGCCGCCGAGGGCTACGAGCAGTACTTC
>TRBD1|TRBJ2-5|TRBV7-3
CASSLSGTGSETQYF
TGTGCCAGCAGCTTATCGGGGACAGGGTCAGAGACCCAGTACTTC
>.|TRBJ1-5|TRBV19
CASSQDRNQPQHF
TGTGCCAGTAGTCAAGACAGAAATCAGCCCCAGCATTTT